Reported below is one TCR beta chain. The data derive from a study of blood T cell repertoires in COVID-19. For the study at large: Material from acute and convalescent COVID-19 was sourced from the United States, Italy and Spain. PBMCs, B-cell-depleted T cells, or T cells provided the cDNA or gDNA that made up the material.

As handled by the study authors: Using reference gene primer amplification, nucleated cell counts were estimated. Clones were sequenced by immunoSEQ multiplex PCR, and TCRdb holds only the in-frame ones, with some missing. For V, J and clone size, that table is used; D and trimming come from the DNA. This sample has some 80,000 clones, with about 90% found just once. Germline V gene data show CDR1 as SGHTA and CDR2 as FQGNSA. The CDR3 totals 14 residues. Germline trimming cut 5 bases from V and 3 bases from J; bases unmatched to any gene: 4. This receptor was identified in a woman aged 45-65 years with active or convalescent COVID-19. Sequencing was done on a sample of peripheral blood. V is TRBV7-2 and J is TRBJ1-1; 9 bases align to TRBD1. The CDR3 protein is CASSPTGGDTEAFF. In DNA form, the CDR3 reads TGTGCCAGCAGCCCAACAGGGGGCGACACTGAAGCTTTCTTT.